This TCR beta chain was obtained from a study of blood T cell repertoires in COVID-19. About the study: Both acute and convalescent COVID-19 samples were obtained from the United States, Italy and Spain. Sources were T cells, B-cell-depleted T cells, or PBMCs; the material itself was cDNA or gDNA.

Methods used by the authors: Estimates of nucleated cell counts were drawn from the amplification of reference gene primers. Using immunoSEQ multiplex PCR, the repertoire was profiled, and TCRdb retains in-frame clones only, with some absent. D and trimming come from the DNA, and the V and J calls and clone size come from that table. The sample holds around 700,000 clones, 90% seen once. Germline-derived CDR1 and CDR2 are LGHNA and YSLEER. V was cut by 3 bases and J by 4 bases, with 10 bases left in between. The CDR3 runs 13 residues. This clonotype was obtained from a woman aged 18-35 years with acute or convalescent COVID-19. The sequenced material came from peripheral blood. The V and J genes are TRBV4-3 and TRBJ2-7; maybe TRBD1 (6 bases). The CDR3 DNA follows: TGCGCCAGCAGCCAGGAACAGGGTTACGAGCAGTACTTC. Translating gives CASSQEQGYEQYF.